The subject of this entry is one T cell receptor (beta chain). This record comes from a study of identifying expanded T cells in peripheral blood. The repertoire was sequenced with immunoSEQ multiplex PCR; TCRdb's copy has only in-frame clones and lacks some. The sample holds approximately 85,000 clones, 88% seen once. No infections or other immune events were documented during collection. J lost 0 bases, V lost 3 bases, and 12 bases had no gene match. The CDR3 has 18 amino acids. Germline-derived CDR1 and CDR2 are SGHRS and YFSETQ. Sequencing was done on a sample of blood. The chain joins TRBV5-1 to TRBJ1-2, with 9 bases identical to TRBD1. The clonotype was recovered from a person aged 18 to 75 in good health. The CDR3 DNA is TGCGCCAGCAGCTCGCAGATACTGACAGGGGGATCTAACTATGGCTACACCTTC. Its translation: CASSSQILTGGSNYGYTF.